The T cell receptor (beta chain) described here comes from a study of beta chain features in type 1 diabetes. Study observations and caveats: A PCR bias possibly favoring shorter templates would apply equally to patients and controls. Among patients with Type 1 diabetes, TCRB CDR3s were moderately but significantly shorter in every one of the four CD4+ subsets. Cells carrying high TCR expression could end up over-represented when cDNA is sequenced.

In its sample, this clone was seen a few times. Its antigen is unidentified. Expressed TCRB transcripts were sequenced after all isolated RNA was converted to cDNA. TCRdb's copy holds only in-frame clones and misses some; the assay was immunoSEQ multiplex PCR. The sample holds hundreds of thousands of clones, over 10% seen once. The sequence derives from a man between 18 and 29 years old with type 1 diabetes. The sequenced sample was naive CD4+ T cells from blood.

The CDR3 bases are TGTGCCAGCAGTTCAGGAGGAGGGCTTACCTACGAGCAGTACTTC. Translating gives CASSSGGGLTYEQYF. The rearrangement joins TRBV28 to TRBJ2-7; D is possibly TRBD2 (6 bases). V was trimmed by 4 bases and J by 2 bases, leaving 15 bases between them. The V gene's germline CDR1 is MDHEN and CDR2 SYDVKM. The CDR3 loop spans 15 amino acids. Complete variable domain (other parts from reference TRBV28 and TRBJ2-7): DVKVTQSSRYLVKRTGEKVFLECVQDMDHENMFWYRQDPGLGLRLIYFSYDVKMKEKGDIPEGYSVSREKKERFSLILESASTNQTSMYLCASSSGGGLTYEQYFGPGTRLTVT.